These 7 T cell receptor beta chains were all obtained from the same sample, sequenced in a study of cytomegalovirus exposure and HLA in healthy donors (dated by TCRdb to 2015 to 2018). The method behind the library was the immunoSEQ multiplex PCR assay. A mixture of 60 forward primers for TCR Vbeta segments and 13 reverse primers for TCR Jbeta segments was used in the multiplex PCR. TCRdb retrieved this table from immuneACCESS and kept in-frame rearrangements only. Not all clones are present; in checked studies, unresolved V genes account for under half, and no reason is known for the remainder. The table for this sample lists about 180,000 clones; 70% to 80% of them were counted only once. The top ten clonotypes cover roughly 1.4% of the sample. The sequenced sample was PBMCs. The receptors stem from a man younger than 35 in good health and CMV-seronegative.

The rearrangement joins TRBV19 to TRBJ2-3, with 11 bases aligning to TRBD2. With 4 bases clipped from V and 0 bases from J, the junction kept 3 bases outside the gene matches. Per the germline V gene, CDR1 is LNHDA and CDR2 is SQIVND (reference sequence). CDR3 length: 16 amino acids. The CDR3 DNA reads as TGTGCCAGTAGTAGGAGGACTAGCGGGAGCACAGATACGCAGTATTTT. Its translation is CASSRRTSGSTDTQYF.

V and J are TRBV13 and TRBJ2-2; 11 nucleotides line up with TRBD2. The germline V gene has CDR1 PRHDT and CDR2 FYEKMQ (reference sequence). The CDR3 contains 15 residues. V dropped 5 bases and J dropped 3; count of bases not matched to a gene: 2. Written as DNA, the CDR3 is TGTGCCAGCAGCATAGCGGGGGGGGACACCGGGGAGCTGTTTTTT. Residues: CASSIAGGDTGELFF.

In this sample, this clone turned up once. The chain couples TRBV4-2 to TRBJ1-1, with TRBD1 matching over 7 bases. V lost 2 bases and J lost 4; bases outside the gene matches: 10. Germline values: CDR1 LGHNA, CDR2 YNFKEQ. CDR3 length: 16 amino acids. The CDR3 protein is CASSQKEGARGTEAFF. CDR3 in DNA: TGTGCCAGCAGCCAAAAAGAGGGGGCGCGCGGCACTGAAGCTTTCTTT.

This chain connects TRBV11-2 to TRBJ2-7; possibly TRBD1 for D (5 bases). CDR3 length equals 18 residues. Per germline, CDR1 SGHAT and CDR2 FQNNGV. Between the trimmed V and J ends, which lost 5 bases and 3 bases, there was a span of 26 bases. CDR3 coding DNA: TGTGCCAGCAGCCCCCGTGGGGCGTCCAAGGCACCCAGCTACGAGCAGTACTTC. This encodes CASSPRGASKAPSYEQYF.

The gene calls are TRBV7-8 and TRBJ2-3; D may be TRBD2 (5 bases). The CDR3 spans 15 residues. Trimming shortened V by 8 bases and J by 1 base, and 16 bases separated the two germline ends. Germline CDR1 and CDR2: SGHVS and FQNEAQ. Here the CDR3 reads CASFQDWKGTDTQYF. CDR3 coding DNA: TGTGCCAGCTTCCAGGACTGGAAAGGCACAGATACGCAGTATTTT.

The CDR3 DNA reads TGTGCCAGCAGCTTAATAGGGGCTAGCGGGAGGGACGAGCAGTACTTC. It is translated as CASSLIGASGRDEQYF. The V gene is TRBV7-9, the J gene TRBJ2-7; 12 bases line up with TRBD2. CDR1 is SEHNR and CDR2 is FQNEAQ in the germline V gene (reference sequence). The CDR3 has 16 residues. V shed 2 bases, J shed 5 bases, and the junction held 7 bases outside the gene matches.

V and J are TRBV5-4 and TRBJ1-2, with 8 bases identical to TRBD1. This CDR3 has 15 residues. V gave up 4 bases and J gave up 3 bases; unmatched junction bases: 8. Germline loops: CDR1 SGHNT, CDR2 YYREEE (reference sequence). The CDR3 DNA reads TGTGCCAGCAGCCTCGATGGACAGGGCCACTATGGCTACACCTTC. Translated: CASSLDGQGHYGYTF.